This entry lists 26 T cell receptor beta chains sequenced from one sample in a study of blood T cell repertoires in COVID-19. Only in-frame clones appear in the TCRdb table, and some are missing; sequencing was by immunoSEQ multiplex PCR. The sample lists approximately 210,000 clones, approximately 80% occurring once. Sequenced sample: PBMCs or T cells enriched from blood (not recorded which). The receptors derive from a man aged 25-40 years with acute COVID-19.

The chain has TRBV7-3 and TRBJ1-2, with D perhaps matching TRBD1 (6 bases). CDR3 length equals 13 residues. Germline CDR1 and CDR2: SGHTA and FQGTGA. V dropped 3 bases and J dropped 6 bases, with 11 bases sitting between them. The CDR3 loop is CASSFRGEDGYTF. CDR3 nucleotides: TGTGCCAGCAGCTTCAGGGGCGAGGATGGCTACACCTTC.

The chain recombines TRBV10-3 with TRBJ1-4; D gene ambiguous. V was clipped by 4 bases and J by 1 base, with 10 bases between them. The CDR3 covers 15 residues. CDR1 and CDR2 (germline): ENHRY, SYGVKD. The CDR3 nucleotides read TGTGCCATCAGTGCGGAGGAAGAAACTAATGAAAAACTGTTTTTT. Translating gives CAISAEEETNEKLFF.

The CDR3 region is CASSQIGTAGNTIYF. The CDR3 coding sequence is TGTGCCAGCAGCCAGATCGGGACAGCTGGAAACACCATATATTTT. J is TRBJ1-3 and V is TRBV3-1 (or the pseudogene TRBV3-2), with TRBD1 matching over 7 bases. The CDR3 length is 15 residues. Per the germline V gene, CDR1 is LGHDT and CDR2 is YNNKEL (reference sequence). J lost 2 bases, V lost 3 bases, and 4 bases had no gene match.

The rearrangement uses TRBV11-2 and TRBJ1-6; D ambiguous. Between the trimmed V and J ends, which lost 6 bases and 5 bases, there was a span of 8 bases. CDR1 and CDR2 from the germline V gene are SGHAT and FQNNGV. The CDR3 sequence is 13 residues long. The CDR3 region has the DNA TGTGCCAGCAGGGAACAGAATAATTCACCCCTCCACTTT. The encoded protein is CASREQNNSPLHF.

CDR3 amino acids: CASSWGTGYGYTF. CDR3 bases: TGTGCCAGCAGTTGGGGGACAGGCTATGGCTACACCTTC. The chain is built from TRBV6-5 and TRBJ1-2; TRBD1 agrees at 8 bases. CDR3 length: 13 residues. V was clipped by 4 bases and J by 4 bases; unmatched bases: 2. Germline lookup yields CDR1 MNHEY and CDR2 SVGAGI.

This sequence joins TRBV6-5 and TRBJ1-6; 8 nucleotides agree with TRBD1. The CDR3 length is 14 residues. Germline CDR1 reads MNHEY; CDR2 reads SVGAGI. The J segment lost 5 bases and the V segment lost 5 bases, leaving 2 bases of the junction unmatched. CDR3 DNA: TGTGCCAGCAGTCCGACAGGGGATAATTCACCCCTCCACTTT. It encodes CASSPTGDNSPLHF.

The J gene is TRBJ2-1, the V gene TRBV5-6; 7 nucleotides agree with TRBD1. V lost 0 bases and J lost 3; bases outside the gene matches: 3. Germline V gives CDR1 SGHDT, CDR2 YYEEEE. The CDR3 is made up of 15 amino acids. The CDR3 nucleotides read TGTGCCAGCAGCTTGGGGGACAGAGTCTACAATGAGCAGTTCTTC. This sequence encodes CASSLGDRVYNEQFF. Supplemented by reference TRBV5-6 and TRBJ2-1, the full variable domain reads DAGVTQSPTHLIKTRGQQVTLRCSPKSGHDTVSWYQQALGQGPQFIFQYYEEEERQRGNFPDRFSGHQFPNYSSELNVNALLLGDSALYLCASSLGDRVYNEQFFGPGTRLTVL.

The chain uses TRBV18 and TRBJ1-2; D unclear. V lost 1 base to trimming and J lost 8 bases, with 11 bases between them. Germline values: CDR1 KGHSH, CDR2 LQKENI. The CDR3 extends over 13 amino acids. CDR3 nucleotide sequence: TGTGCCAGCTCACCACTTCCGGGTGACGGCTACACCTTC. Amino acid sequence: CASSPLPGDGYTF.

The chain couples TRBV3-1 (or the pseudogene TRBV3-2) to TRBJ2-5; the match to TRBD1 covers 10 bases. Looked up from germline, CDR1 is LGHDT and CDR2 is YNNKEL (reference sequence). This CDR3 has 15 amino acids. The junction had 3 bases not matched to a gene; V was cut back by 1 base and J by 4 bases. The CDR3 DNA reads TGTGCCAGCAGCCAAGGAGGGACAGGGGCAGAGACCCAGTACTTC. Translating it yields CASSQGGTGAETQYF.

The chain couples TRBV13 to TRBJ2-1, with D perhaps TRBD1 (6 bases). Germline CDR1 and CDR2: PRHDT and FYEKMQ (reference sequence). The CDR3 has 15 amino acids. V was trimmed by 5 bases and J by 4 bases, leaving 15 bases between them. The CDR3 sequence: CASSASGTLYNEQFF. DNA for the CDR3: TGTGCCAGCAGCGCATCCGGGACACTTTACAATGAGCAGTTCTTC. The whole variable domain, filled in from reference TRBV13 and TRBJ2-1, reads AAGVIQSPRHLIKEKRETATLKCYPIPRHDTVYWYQQGPGQDPQFLISFYEKMQSDKGSIPDRFSAQQFSDYHSELNMSSLELGDSALYFCASSASGTLYNEQFFGPGTRLTVL.

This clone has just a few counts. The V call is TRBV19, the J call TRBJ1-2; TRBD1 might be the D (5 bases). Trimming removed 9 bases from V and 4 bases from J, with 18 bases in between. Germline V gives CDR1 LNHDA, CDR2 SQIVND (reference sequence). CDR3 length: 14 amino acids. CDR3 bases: TGTGCCAGCAAACAAACGGGGGTTGCCTATGGCTACACCTTC. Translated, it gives CASKQTGVAYGYTF.

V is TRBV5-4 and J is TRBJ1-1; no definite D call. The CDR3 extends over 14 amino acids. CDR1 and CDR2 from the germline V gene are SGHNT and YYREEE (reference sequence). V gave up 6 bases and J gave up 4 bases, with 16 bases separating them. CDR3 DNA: TGTGCCAGCAATTTTGACGTACGGGGCACTGAAGCTTTCTTT. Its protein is CASNFDVRGTEAFF. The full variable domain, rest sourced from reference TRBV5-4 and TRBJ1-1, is ETGVTQSPTHLIKTRGQQVTLRCSSQSGHNTVSWYQQALGQGPQFIFQYYREEENGRGNFPPRFSGLQFPNYSSELNVNALELDDSALYLCASNFDVRGTEAFFGQGTRLTVV.

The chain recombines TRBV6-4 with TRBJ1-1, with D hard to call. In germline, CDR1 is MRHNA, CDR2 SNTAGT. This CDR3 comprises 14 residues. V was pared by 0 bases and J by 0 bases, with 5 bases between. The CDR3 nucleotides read TGTGCCAGCAGTGACTCGAGCCTGAACACTGAAGCTTTCTTT. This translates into CASSDSSLNTEAFF.

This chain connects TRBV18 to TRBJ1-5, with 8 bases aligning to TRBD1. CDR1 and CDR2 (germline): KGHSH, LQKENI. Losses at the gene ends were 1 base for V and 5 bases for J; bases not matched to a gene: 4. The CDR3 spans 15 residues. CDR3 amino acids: CASSPLPGGDQPQHF. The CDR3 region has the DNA TGTGCCAGCTCACCACTTCCAGGGGGCGATCAGCCCCAGCATTTT.

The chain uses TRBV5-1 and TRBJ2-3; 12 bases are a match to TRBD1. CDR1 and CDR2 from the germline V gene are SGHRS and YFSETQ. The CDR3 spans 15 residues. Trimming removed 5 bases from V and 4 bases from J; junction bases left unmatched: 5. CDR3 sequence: CASREWDRGPDTQYF. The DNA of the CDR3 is TGCGCCAGCAGGGAATGGGACAGGGGGCCAGATACGCAGTATTTT.

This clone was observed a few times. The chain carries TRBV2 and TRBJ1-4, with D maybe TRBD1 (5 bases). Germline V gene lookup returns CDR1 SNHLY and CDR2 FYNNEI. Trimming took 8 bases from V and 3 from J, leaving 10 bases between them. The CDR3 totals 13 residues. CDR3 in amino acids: CASAGGANEKLFF. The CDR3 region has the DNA TGTGCCAGCGCGGGAGGGGCTAATGAAAAACTGTTTTTT.

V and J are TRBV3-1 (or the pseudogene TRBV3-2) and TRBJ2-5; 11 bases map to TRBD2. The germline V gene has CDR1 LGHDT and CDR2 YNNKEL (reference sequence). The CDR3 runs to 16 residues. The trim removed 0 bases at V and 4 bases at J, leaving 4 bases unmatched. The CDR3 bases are TGTGCCAGCAGCCAAGATTTAGGGACTAGCGGAGAGACCCAGTACTTC. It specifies CASSQDLGTSGETQYF.

The CDR3 bases are TGTGCCAGCAGACGACAGGGGGCGGACACTGAAGCTTTCTTT. This codes for CASRRQGADTEAFF. V usage is TRBV6-5 and J usage is TRBJ1-1; 10 bases are a match to TRBD1. The junction had 4 bases not matched to a gene; V was cut back by 6 bases and J by 3 bases. Per the germline V gene, CDR1 is MNHEY and CDR2 is SVGAGI. The CDR3 has 14 residues.

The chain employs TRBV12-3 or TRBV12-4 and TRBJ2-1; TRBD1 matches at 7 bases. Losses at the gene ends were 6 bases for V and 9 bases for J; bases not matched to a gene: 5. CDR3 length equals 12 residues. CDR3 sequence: CASRTGLGEQFF. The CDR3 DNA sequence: TGTGCCAGCAGGACAGGGTTGGGTGAGCAGTTCTTC.

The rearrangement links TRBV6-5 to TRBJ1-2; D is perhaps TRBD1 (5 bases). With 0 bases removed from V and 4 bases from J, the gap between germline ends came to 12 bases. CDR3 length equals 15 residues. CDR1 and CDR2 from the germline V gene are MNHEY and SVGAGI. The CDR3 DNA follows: TGTGCCAGCAGTTACTCGAGTGGACAACCCTATGGCTACACCTTC. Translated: CASSYSSGQPYGYTF.

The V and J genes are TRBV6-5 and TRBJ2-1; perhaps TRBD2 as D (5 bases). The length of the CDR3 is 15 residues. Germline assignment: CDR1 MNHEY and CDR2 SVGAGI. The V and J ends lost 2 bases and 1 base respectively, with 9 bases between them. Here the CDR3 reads CASSYEGRSYNEQFF. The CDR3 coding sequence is TGTGCCAGCAGTTACGAGGGAAGGTCCTACAATGAGCAGTTCTTC.

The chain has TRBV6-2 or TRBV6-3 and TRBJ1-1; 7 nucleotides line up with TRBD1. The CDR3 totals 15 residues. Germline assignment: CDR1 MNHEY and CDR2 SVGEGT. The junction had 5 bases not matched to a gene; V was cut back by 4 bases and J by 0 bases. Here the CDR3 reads CASSSWTGMNTEAFF. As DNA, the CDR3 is TGTGCCAGCAGTTCCTGGACAGGAATGAACACTGAAGCTTTCTTT.

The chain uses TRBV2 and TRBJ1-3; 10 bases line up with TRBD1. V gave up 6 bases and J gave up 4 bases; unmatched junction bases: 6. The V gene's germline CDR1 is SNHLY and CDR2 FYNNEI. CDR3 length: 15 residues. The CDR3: CASSSGTGVGNTIYF. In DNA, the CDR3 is TGTGCCAGCAGCTCCGGGACAGGGGTCGGAAACACCATATATTTT. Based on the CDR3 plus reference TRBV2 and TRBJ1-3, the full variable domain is EPEVTQTPSHQVTQMGQEVILRCVPISNHLYFYWYRQILGQKVEFLVSFYNNEISEKSEIFDDQFSVERPDGSNFTLKIRSTKLEDSAMYFCASSSGTGVGNTIYFGEGSWLTVV.

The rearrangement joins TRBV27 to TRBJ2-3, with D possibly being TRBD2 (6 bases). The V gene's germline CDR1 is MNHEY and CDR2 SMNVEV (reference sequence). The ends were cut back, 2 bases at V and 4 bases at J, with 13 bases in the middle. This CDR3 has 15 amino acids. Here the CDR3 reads CASSLRRDGSDTQYF. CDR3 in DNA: TGTGCCAGCAGTTTACGGAGGGATGGTTCAGATACGCAGTATTTT.

CDR3 DNA: TGTGCCAGCAGCTTAGGTGCGCTGGCGGGGTCGCAGTATTTT. Protein: CASSLGALAGSQYF. The chain joins TRBV7-9 to TRBJ2-3; possible D gene TRBD2, 6 bases. Trimming shortened V by 1 base and J by 10 bases, and 15 bases separated the two germline ends. CDR1 and CDR2 from the germline V gene are SEHNR and FQNEAQ (reference sequence). The CDR3 length is 14 residues.

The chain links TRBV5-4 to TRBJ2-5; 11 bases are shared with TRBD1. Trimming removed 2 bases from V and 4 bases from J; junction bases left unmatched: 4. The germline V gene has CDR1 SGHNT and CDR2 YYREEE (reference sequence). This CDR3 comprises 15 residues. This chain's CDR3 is CASSLIGTGGETQYF. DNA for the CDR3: TGTGCCAGCAGCTTAATAGGGACAGGGGGAGAGACCCAGTACTTC.